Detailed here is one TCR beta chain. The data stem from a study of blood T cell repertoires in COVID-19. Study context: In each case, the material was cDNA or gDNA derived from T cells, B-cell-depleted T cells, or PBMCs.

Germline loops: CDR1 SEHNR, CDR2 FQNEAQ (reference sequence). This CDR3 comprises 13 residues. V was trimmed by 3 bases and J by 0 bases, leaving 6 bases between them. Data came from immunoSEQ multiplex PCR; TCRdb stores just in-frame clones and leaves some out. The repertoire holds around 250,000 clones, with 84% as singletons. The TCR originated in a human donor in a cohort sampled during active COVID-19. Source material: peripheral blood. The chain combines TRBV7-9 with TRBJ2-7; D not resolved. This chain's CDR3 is CASSLGLSYEQYF. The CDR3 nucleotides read TGTGCCAGCAGCTTGGGCCTCTCCTACGAGCAGTACTTC.